This T cell receptor beta chain was recovered during a study of cytomegalovirus exposure and HLA in healthy donors. Findings and caveats of the study: Reportedly, diagnosis of cytomegalovirus status by the classifier showed high specificity and sensitivity. In a later analysis, CMV-associated beta chains were mostly HLA-associated, it appeared. The investigators catalogued 150 to 200 TCR beta chains as cytomegalovirus-associated. For most subjects, TCR beta sequences were reported to predict HLA-A and HLA-B alleles with accuracy.

PCR used 60 Vbeta primers and 13 Jbeta primers. Sequencing used immunoSEQ multiplex PCR; TCRdb keeps in-frame clones, though not all of them. This table holds 100,000 to 150,000 clones, roughly four fifths found once. This clone was detected only once. The antigen is unknown. Sequenced: PBMCs. This receptor was identified in a woman in her forties or fifties in good health and CMV-seronegative.

The CDR3, as DNA: TGTGCCAGCAGTCCCCCAAGGGGGCTGGGCACAGATACGCAGTATTTT. Translation: CASSPPRGLGTDTQYF. The chain links TRBV6-6 to TRBJ2-3, with 7 bases that match TRBD1. The V segment lost 5 bases and the J segment 1 base; nucleotides outside the gene matches: 9. The CDR3 runs to 16 residues. The V gene's germline CDR1 is MNHNY and CDR2 SVGAGI (reference sequence).